This T cell receptor (beta chain) was recovered during a study of technical replicates of blood from several donors. V lost 5 bases to trimming and J lost 6 bases, with 20 bases between them. The CDR3 contains 15 residues. Germline V gives CDR1 SEHNR, CDR2 FQNEAQ (reference sequence). Profiled with immunoSEQ multiplex PCR; TCRdb holds only in-frame clones, not every one. The repertoire has some 60,000 clones, approximately 90% of them found once; the top ten carry about 5%. The receptor was isolated from a human donor in good health. Some clones in this sample may be carry-over from other donors' samples. V gene TRBV7-9 combines with J gene TRBJ2-7; D possibly corresponds to TRBD2 (6 bases). The sequencing sample was made of PBMCs. This CDR3 reads CASSPLVGLMGEQYF. The CDR3 coding sequence is TGTGCCAGCAGCCCGTTAGTGGGACTGATGGGCGAGCAGTACTTC. Using reference TRBV7-9 and TRBJ2-7 for the parts outside the CDR3, the full variable domain is DTGVSQNPRHKITKRGQNVTFRCDPISEHNRLYWYRQTLGQGPEFLTYFQNEAQLEKSRLLSDRFSAERPKGSFSTLEIQRTEQGDSAMYLCASSPLVGLMGEQYFGPGTRLTVT.